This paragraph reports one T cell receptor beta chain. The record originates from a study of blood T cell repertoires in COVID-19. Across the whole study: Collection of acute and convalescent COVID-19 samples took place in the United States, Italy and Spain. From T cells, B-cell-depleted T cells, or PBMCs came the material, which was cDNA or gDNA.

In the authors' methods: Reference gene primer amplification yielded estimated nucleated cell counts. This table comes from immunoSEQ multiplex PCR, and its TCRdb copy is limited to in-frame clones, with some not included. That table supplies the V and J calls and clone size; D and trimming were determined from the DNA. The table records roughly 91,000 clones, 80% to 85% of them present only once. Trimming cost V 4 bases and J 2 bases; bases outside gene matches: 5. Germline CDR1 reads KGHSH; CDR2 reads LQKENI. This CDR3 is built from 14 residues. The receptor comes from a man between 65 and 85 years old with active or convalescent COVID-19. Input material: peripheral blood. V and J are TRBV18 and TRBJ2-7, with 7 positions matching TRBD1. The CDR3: CASSHGTAAYEQYF. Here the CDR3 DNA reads TGTGCCAGCTCACATGGGACAGCCGCCTACGAGCAGTACTTC.